This TCR beta chain comes out of a study of PD-1 blockade in classical Hodgkin lymphoma. The study, taken as a whole, reports: Baseline diversity was lower in partial responders and progressors than complete responders. Patients who initiated nivolumab within 1 year of ASCT were excluded. There remain no defined causes for the repertoire differences, which possibly reflect disease activity or prior therapy.

This clone was picked up a small number of times. The antigen is undetermined. The assay was immunoSEQ multiplex PCR, and TCRdb's table has in-frame clones only and misses some. The sample has about 37,000 clones, about 86% seen once. Germline V gives CDR1 KGHSH, CDR2 LQKENI. The CDR3 runs to 16 residues. Trimming removed 3 bases from V and 8 bases from J; junction bases left unmatched: 13. With no exception, relapse followed autologous stem cell transplantation in all patients, and brentuximab vedotin exposure varied. The clonotype comes from a human donor with classical Hodgkin lymphoma. This rearrangement joins TRBV18 to TRBJ1-2, with 9 bases identical to TRBD1. This material consisted of peripheral blood mononuclear cells (PBMCs), taken before the second cycle of nivolumab. The CDR3 is CASSPQEDRGSAGYTF. In nucleotides, the CDR3 is TGTGCCAGCTCACCCCAGGAGGACAGGGGTTCGGCGGGCTACACCTTC.